This T cell receptor beta chain was captured by sequencing in a study of blood T cell repertoires in COVID-19. In the study overall: From the United States, Italy and Spain came samples of acute and convalescent COVID-19. From T cells, B-cell-depleted T cells, or PBMCs came the material, which was cDNA or gDNA.

Germline lookup yields CDR1 MNHNY and CDR2 SVGAGI (reference sequence). J lost 0 bases, V lost 5 bases, and 5 bases had no gene match. The CDR3 has 15 amino acids. Authors' data handling: The authors estimated nucleated cell counts from reference gene primer amplification. Produced via immunoSEQ multiplex PCR; TCRdb's table is partial and in-frame only. V and J calls and clone size follow that table, whereas D and trimming were derived from the DNA. The sample lists 35,000 to 50,000 clones, 69% occurring once. The rearrangement joins TRBV6-6 to TRBJ1-2; 8 positions match TRBD1. The receptor was derived from an elderly man with acute or convalescent COVID-19. The material sequenced was peripheral blood. As DNA, the CDR3 is TGTGCCAGCAGTAACCGGGACAGGCCTAACTATGGCTACACCTTC. This sequence encodes CASSNRDRPNYGYTF.